This passage covers 25 T cell receptor beta chains from one sample sequenced in a study of response to subunit inactivated influenza vaccine. TCRdb redid the calling of the RT-PCR reads with MiXCR, one entry per CDR3 protein. Among roughly 790,000 distinct CDR3 sequences, around 21% were seen once, and the ten largest hold about 9.4%. The sequences come from PBMCs from blood, collected about 5 days after vaccination. These receptors were obtained from a man over 45 who received an inactivated influenza vaccine.

This clonotype was observed a few times. The chain recombines TRBV27 with TRBJ2-1, with D uncertain. Deletions cut 5 bases from V and 1 base from J, with 12 bases between. Germline lookup yields CDR1 MNHEY and CDR2 SMNVEV (reference sequence). The CDR3 has 15 residues. The CDR3 loop is CASSIRPQSYNEQFF. CDR3 in DNA: TGTGCCAGCAGTATCCGGCCCCAATCCTACAATGAGCAGTTCTTC.

The CDR3 loop reads CASSVGSDTQYF. Written as DNA, the CDR3 is TGTGCCAGCAGCGTAGGGTCAGATACGCAGTATTTT. The V and J genes are TRBV9 and TRBJ2-3; no firm D call. The germline gives CDR1 SGDLS, CDR2 YYNGEE. The CDR3 has 12 residues. V was cut by 0 bases and J by 4 bases, with 3 bases left in between.

The rearrangement uses TRBV6-5 and TRBJ2-5, with a tentative D call TRBD1 (6 bases). CDR1 MNHEY and CDR2 SVGAGI come from the germline V gene. Trimming stripped 4 bases from V and 3 bases from J, with 18 bases between. This CDR3 is built from 16 residues. This CDR3 reads CASSSGTTNIKETQYF. Written as DNA, the CDR3 is TGTGCCAGCAGTTCCGGGACAACGAACATTAAAGAGACCCAGTACTTC.

This clonotype has just a few counts. V usage is TRBV15 and J usage is TRBJ2-5, with TRBD1 matching 9 bases. J was trimmed by 2 bases and V by 4 bases; bases with no gene match: 5. Per germline, CDR1 LNHNV and CDR2 YYDKDF (reference sequence). The CDR3 loop spans 15 amino acids. The CDR3 here is CATSKRDRAQETQYF. In nucleotides, the CDR3 is TGTGCCACCAGCAAGCGGGACAGGGCACAAGAGACCCAGTACTTC.

The chain recombines TRBV11-2 with TRBJ2-4, with no clear D. The CDR3 loop spans 16 amino acids. Per germline, CDR1 SGHAT and CDR2 FQNNGV. The V and J ends lost 0 bases and 9 bases respectively, with 18 bases between them. The CDR3 coding sequence is TGTGCCAGCAGCTTAGAACCGGCCCCCGGGCCCCCCATTCAGTACTTC. Translating it yields CASSLEPAPGPPIQYF.

This clonotype was seen a handful of times. The chain uses TRBV14 and TRBJ2-5; D possibly corresponds to TRBD2 (6 bases). Germline V gene sequence: CDR1 SGHDN, CDR2 FVKESK. With 0 bases removed from V and 5 bases from J, the gap between germline ends came to 13 bases. The CDR3 spans 15 residues. The CDR3 here is CASSQDWASVETQYF. The CDR3 bases are TGTGCCAGCAGCCAAGATTGGGCTAGCGTTGAGACCCAGTACTTC.

The chain is built from TRBV20-1 and TRBJ2-5, with a possible D match to TRBD2 (5 bases). Trimming cost V 3 bases and J 2 bases, with 16 bases left between them. The CDR3 runs to 15 residues. Germline V gene lookup returns CDR1 DFQATT and CDR2 SNEGSKA (reference sequence). CDR3 amino acids: CSASRADSSQETQYF. CDR3 nucleotides: TGCAGTGCTAGTCGGGCGGACTCCTCTCAAGAGACCCAGTACTTC.

J is TRBJ2-1 and V is TRBV7-2, with D perhaps TRBD2 (6 bases). CDR1 and CDR2 (germline): SGHTA, FQGNSA. The CDR3 is made up of 15 amino acids. Deletions cut 5 bases from V and 10 bases from J, with 21 bases between. This chain's CDR3 is CASSRAGTGEWEQFF. CDR3 nucleotides: TGTGCCAGCAGCCGAGCCGGGACGGGAGAGTGGGAGCAGTTCTTC.

This clonotype was counted a few times. The chain links TRBV25-1 to TRBJ2-2, with TRBD1 identical over 9 bases. V was clipped by 1 base and J by 6 bases; unmatched bases: 6. The germline V gene encodes CDR1 MGHDK and CDR2 SYGVNS. This CDR3 region has 16 residues. The CDR3 region is CASSEWGTGYAGELFF. The DNA of the CDR3 is TGTGCCAGCAGTGAATGGGGGACAGGGTATGCCGGGGAGCTGTTTTTT.

This clonotype showed up many times. This sequence joins TRBV29-1 and TRBJ2-7; D tentatively fits TRBD1 or TRBD2 (5 bases each). CDR3 length equals 13 residues. V lost 1 base to trimming and J lost 4 bases, with 11 bases between them. Germline CDR1 reads SQVTM; CDR2 reads ANQGSEA. CDR3 DNA: TGCAGCGTTGAAGTGAGGGGTCGGTACGAGCAGTACTTC. Its protein product is CSVEVRGRYEQYF.

This clonotype was detected only a few times. V gene TRBV27 combines with J gene TRBJ2-2; 9 nucleotides align to TRBD2. Looked up from germline, CDR1 is MNHEY and CDR2 is SMNVEV (reference sequence). The V segment lost 7 bases and the J segment 3 bases; nucleotides outside the gene matches: 6. The CDR3 runs to 15 residues. CDR3 region: CASKLRLADTGELFF. Here the CDR3 DNA reads TGTGCCAGCAAATTGAGACTAGCGGACACCGGGGAGCTGTTTTTT.

The chain combines TRBV15 with TRBJ1-2; D remains unclear. Germline-derived CDR1 and CDR2 are LNHNV and YYDKDF (reference sequence). CDR3 length: 16 amino acids. V dropped 1 base and J dropped 4 bases, with 16 bases sitting between them. The CDR3 sequence: CATSRARTEDPYGYTF. In DNA, the CDR3 is TGTGCCACCAGCAGAGCTAGGACGGAGGATCCCTATGGCTACACCTTC. The variable domain in full, with the rest retrieved from reference TRBV15 and TRBJ1-2, is DAMVIQNPRYQVTQFGKPVTLSCSQTLNHNVMYWYQQKSSQAPKLLFHYYDKDFNNEADTPDNFQSRRPNTSFCFLDIRSPGLGDTAMYLCATSRARTEDPYGYTFGSGTRLTVV.

The rearrangement uses TRBV13 and TRBJ2-5; TRBD2 might be the D (7 bases). CDR3 size: 17 residues. Germline V gene lookup returns CDR1 PRHDT and CDR2 FYEKMQ (reference sequence). Between the trimmed V and J ends, which lost 4 bases and 1 base, there was a span of 19 bases. CDR3 nucleotides: TGTGCCAGCAGCTCCGACCGGGGGGCCCAGACCCAAGAGACCCAGTACTTC. Translated: CASSSDRGAQTQETQYF.

Only a few counts were recorded for this clonotype. The chain joins TRBV15 to TRBJ2-1, with 7 bases matching TRBD2. Trimming took 5 bases from V and 8 from J; bases not matched to a gene: 9. CDR1 LNHNV and CDR2 YYDKDF come from the germline V gene (reference sequence). The CDR3 extends over 14 amino acids. The CDR3 DNA reads as TGTGCCACCAGCGGCCTCGGACTAGTCGATGAGCAGTTCTTC. Translating it yields CATSGLGLVDEQFF.

This chain uses TRBV27 with TRBJ1-6; 7 bases align to TRBD1. CDR1 MNHEY and CDR2 SMNVEV come from the germline V gene (reference sequence). J was trimmed by 7 bases and V by 8 bases; bases with no gene match: 11. There are 15 residues in the CDR3. The CDR3 is CASGRKGGHNSPLHF. The CDR3 nucleotides are TGTGCCAGCGGACGGAAAGGGGGCCACAATTCACCCCTCCACTTT.

This clonotype has just a few counts. V usage is TRBV7-2 and J usage is TRBJ2-7; D may be TRBD2 (5 bases). Trimming shortened V by 3 bases and J by 7 bases, and 22 bases separated the two germline ends. The CDR3 spans 16 residues. Germline values: CDR1 SGHTA, CDR2 FQGNSA. For the CDR3, the DNA is TGTGCCAGCAGCTTCAAGATAGGGTACACTACGGGAGAGCAGTACTTC. This sequence encodes CASSFKIGYTTGEQYF.

V is TRBV28 and J is TRBJ2-2; 7 bases line up with TRBD1. There are 15 residues in the CDR3. V was clipped by 6 bases and J by 2 bases; unmatched bases: 6. Germline loops: CDR1 MDHEN, CDR2 SYDVKM. The CDR3 coding sequence is TGTGCCAGCAGCTGGCGGACAGGAAACACCGGGGAGCTGTTTTTT. Translated, it gives CASSWRTGNTGELFF.

This clonotype was observed a handful of times. The V and J genes are TRBV27 and TRBJ2-7; the D call may be TRBD1 or TRBD2 (6 bases each). There are 17 residues in the CDR3. Per germline, CDR1 MNHEY and CDR2 SMNVEV (reference sequence). The V end was cut by 0 bases, the J end by 0 bases, with 15 bases between. Here the CDR3 reads CASSLSGGQYFSYEQYF. The DNA of the CDR3 is TGTGCCAGCAGTTTATCTGGGGGGCAATATTTCTCCTACGAGCAGTACTTC.

This clonotype was counted a few times. The junction departs from germline at one end; a sequencing error may be responsible. The DNA for the CDR3 is TGTGCTAGCAGCCATCATTGGGACTCCAATATTTACTACGAGCAGTACTTC. Translating gives CASSHHWDSNIYYEQYF. This chain uses TRBV7-7 with TRBJ2-7, with a weak D call TRBD2 (6 bases). Germline V gene lookup returns CDR1 SSHAT and CDR2 FNYEAQ (reference sequence). The length of the CDR3 is 17 residues.

This clonotype showed up just once. V is TRBV10-3 and J is TRBJ1-5; no definite D call. V shed 6 bases and J shed 4 bases, with 7 bases lying between them. The CDR3 sequence is 12 residues long. From germline, CDR1 is ENHRY and CDR2 SYGVKD. This CDR3 reads CAISRPNQPQHF. The CDR3 nucleotides read TGTGCCATCAGCCGACCAAATCAGCCCCAGCATTTT.

The chain couples TRBV7-8 to TRBJ2-7; possibly TRBD2 for D (5 bases). The CDR3 totals 14 residues. Germline CDR1 SGHVS, CDR2 FQNEAQ. Trimming left V 5 bases short and J 6 bases short, with 17 bases between. DNA of the CDR3: TGTGCCAGCAGCCGCATTTCGGGGTTCGGCGAGCAGTACTTC. Protein sequence: CASSRISGFGEQYF.

In this sample, this clonotype turned up many times. This chain uses TRBV9 with TRBJ2-7; D remains unclear. V was pared by 0 bases and J by 0 bases, with 7 bases between. Germline V gives CDR1 SGDLS, CDR2 YYNGEE. This CDR3 has 14 amino acids. The CDR3 sequence: CASSVGTDSYEQYF. The CDR3 DNA reads as TGTGCCAGCAGCGTAGGGACGGACTCCTACGAGCAGTACTTC.

In its sample, this clonotype was seen once. CDR3 DNA: TGCGCCAGCAGTGAGAACCCCTTGGAGACCCAGTACTTC. Its translation: CASSENPLETQYF. This chain joins TRBV10-2 and TRBJ2-5; D uncertain. V dropped 2 bases and J dropped 5 bases, with 9 bases sitting between them. Germline V gives CDR1 WSHSY, CDR2 SAAADI. The CDR3 runs to 13 residues.

This clonotype was seen only a few times. The chain uses TRBV2 and TRBJ1-2; a possible D gene is TRBD1 (5 bases). Trimming stripped 0 bases from V and 3 bases from J, with 14 bases between. CDR3 length: 16 amino acids. Germline CDR1 SNHLY, CDR2 FYNNEI. The DNA of the CDR3 is TGTGCCAGCAGTGAAGCAGGGGTCCCAGCAGACTATGGCTACACCTTC. Protein product: CASSEAGVPADYGYTF.

This clonotype was recorded a few times. The J gene is TRBJ2-7, the V gene TRBV12-3 or TRBV12-4; 9 bases are a match to TRBD2. The CDR3 sequence is 15 residues long. V lost 5 bases, J lost 0 bases, and 5 bases stayed unmatched. CDR3 region: CASSPTSGLSYEQYF. As DNA, the CDR3 is TGTGCCAGCAGTCCAACTAGCGGGCTCTCCTACGAGCAGTACTTC.